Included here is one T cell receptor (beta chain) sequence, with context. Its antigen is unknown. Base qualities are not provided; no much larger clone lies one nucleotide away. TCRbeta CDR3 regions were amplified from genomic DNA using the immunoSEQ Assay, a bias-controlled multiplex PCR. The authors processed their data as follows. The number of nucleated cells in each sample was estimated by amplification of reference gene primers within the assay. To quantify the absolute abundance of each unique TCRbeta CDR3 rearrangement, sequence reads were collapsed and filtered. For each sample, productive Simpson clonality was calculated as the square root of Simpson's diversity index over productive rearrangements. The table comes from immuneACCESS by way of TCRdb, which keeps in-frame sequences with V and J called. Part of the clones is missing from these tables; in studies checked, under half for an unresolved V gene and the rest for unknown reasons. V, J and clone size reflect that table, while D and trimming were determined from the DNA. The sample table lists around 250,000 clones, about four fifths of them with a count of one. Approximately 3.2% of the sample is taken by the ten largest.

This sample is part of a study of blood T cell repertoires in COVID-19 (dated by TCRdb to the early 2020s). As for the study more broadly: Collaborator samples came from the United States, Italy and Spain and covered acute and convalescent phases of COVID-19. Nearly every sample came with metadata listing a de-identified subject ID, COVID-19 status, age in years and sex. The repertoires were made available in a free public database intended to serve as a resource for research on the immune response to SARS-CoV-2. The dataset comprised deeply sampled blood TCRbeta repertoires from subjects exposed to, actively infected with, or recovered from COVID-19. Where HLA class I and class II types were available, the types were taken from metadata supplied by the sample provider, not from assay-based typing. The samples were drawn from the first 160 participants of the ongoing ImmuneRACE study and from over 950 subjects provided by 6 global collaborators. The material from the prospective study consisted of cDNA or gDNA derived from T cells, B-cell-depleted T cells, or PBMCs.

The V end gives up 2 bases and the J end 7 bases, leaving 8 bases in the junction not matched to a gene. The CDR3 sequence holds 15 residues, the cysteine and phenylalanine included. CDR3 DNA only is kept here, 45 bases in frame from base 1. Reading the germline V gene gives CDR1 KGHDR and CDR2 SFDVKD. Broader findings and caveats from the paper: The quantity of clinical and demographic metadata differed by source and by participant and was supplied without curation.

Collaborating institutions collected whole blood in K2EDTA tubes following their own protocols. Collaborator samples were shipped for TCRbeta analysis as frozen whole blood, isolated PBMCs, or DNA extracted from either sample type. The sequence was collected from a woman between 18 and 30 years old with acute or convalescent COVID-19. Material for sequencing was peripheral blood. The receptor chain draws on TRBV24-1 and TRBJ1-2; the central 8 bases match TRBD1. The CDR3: CATSDSRQGAVGYTF. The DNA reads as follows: TGTGCCACCAGTGATTCAAGGCAGGGGGCCGTTGGCTACACCTTC.